This TCR beta chain was sequenced during a study of blood T cell repertoires in COVID-19. The CDR3 has 16 amino acids. Using immunoSEQ multiplex PCR, the repertoire was profiled, and TCRdb retains in-frame clones only, with some absent. The sample has 150,000 to 200,000 clones; about 90% are singletons. The material sequenced was peripheral blood. J is TRBJ1-5 and V is TRBV21-1; TRBD1 reflects the table's D call only, with no check against the DNA. TRBV21-1 is a recognized pseudogene. This TCR was recovered from a man over 45 with acute or convalescent COVID-19. The CDR3 sequence: CASSKTRTYSNQPQHF. The CDR3 DNA sequence: TGTGCCAGCAGCAAAACACGGACATATAGCAATCAGCCCCAGCATTTT.